This TCR beta chain was captured in a study of blood T cell repertoires in COVID-19. In the study overall: Samples came from the United States, Italy and Spain, spanning acute and convalescent COVID-19. The cDNA or gDNA used as material had been derived from T cells, B-cell-depleted T cells, or PBMCs.

CDR1 MNHEY and CDR2 SVGAGI come from the germline V gene. The CDR3 is made up of 15 amino acids. J gave up 5 bases and V 4 bases, and 10 bases lay outside the gene matches. Per the original methods: Amplifying reference gene primers gave estimates of nucleated cell counts. Libraries were prepared by immunoSEQ multiplex PCR; TCRdb keeps only in-frame clonotypes and omits some of them. Clone size and V and J calls were adopted from that table, with D and trimming inferred from the DNA. The data show 50,000 or so clones, approximately 80% seen once. Sequenced: peripheral blood. The chain carries TRBV6-5 and TRBJ2-7, with TRBD1 identical over 8 bases. The receptor comes from a man aged 40-49 years with acute or convalescent COVID-19. The CDR3 loop reads CASSSIQGAFNEQYF. CDR3 coding DNA: TGTGCCAGCAGTTCAATTCAGGGGGCTTTTAACGAGCAGTACTTC.